The clone carrying this T cell receptor beta chain was counted a few times. Germline CDR1 is LNHNV and CDR2 is YYDKDF (reference sequence). The V end was cut by 0 bases, the J end by 3 bases, with 12 bases between. The CDR3 consists of 15 residues. From the PCR reads, TCRdb called clonotypes with MiXCR, one entry per CDR3 protein. The sample comprises fewer than 100,000 distinct CDR3 sequences, 45% to 65% of which are singletons, and roughly 13% rests with the top ten. The sample belongs to a study of CDR3 diversity in severe acne. The chain recombines TRBV15 with TRBJ2-7; possible D gene TRBD1, 6 bases. The source is a male donor in good health, without acne. Sequencing was carried out using blood. This CDR3 is CATSRDNTGLYEQYF. CDR3 DNA sequence: TGTGCCACCAGCAGAGACAATACAGGGCTCTACGAGCAGTACTTC.